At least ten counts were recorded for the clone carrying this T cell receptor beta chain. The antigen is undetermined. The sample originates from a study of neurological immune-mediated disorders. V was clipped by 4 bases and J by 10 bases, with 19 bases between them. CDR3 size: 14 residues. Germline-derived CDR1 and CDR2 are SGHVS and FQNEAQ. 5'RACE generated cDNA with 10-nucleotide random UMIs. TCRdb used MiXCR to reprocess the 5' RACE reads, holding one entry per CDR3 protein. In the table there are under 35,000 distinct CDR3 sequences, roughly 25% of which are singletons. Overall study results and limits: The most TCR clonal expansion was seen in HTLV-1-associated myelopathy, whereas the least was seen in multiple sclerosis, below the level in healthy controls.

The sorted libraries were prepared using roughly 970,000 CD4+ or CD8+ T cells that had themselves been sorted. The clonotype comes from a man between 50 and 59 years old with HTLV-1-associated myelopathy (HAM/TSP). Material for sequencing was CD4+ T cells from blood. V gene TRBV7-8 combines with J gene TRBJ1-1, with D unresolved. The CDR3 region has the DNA TGTGCCAGCAGCTCCTCCCCCGGGAGGAGCCCAGCTTTCTTT. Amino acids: CASSSSPGRSPAFF.